What follows describes a single T cell receptor beta chain. The data were obtained in a study of blood T cell repertoires in COVID-19. Overall study: From T cells, B-cell-depleted T cells, or PBMCs came the material, which was cDNA or gDNA.

Recruitment covered about 26 US areas and drew participants whose ages spanned roughly 18 to 90 years. Researchers sorted participants into cohorts using their self-reported clinical history. Recovery among Cohort 3 donors was established by two negative PCRs, clearance, or symptom resolution. TCRdb's copy holds only in-frame clones and misses some; the assay was immunoSEQ multiplex PCR. The sample records approximately 300,000 clones, more than 85% being singletons. Material: PBMCs or T cells enriched from blood (not recorded which). This sequence originates from a woman in her twenties or thirties who had recovered from COVID-19.

DNA for the CDR3: TGTGCCAGCAGCTTAAGAGGACTAGCGGCTTGGGGGAATGAGCAGTTCTTC. It specifies CASSLRGLAAWGNEQFF. The chain uses TRBV7-3 and TRBJ2-1, with 10 bases fitting TRBD2. CDR1 is SGHTA, CDR2 FQGTGA, per germline. Trimming at V came to 1 base and at J to 7 bases, leaving 10 bases not matched to a gene. The CDR3 is 17 residues long.